The T cell receptor beta chain described here comes from a study of shared clonotypes between healthy human individuals. Method: immunoSEQ multiplex PCR; TCRdb's copy keeps in-frame clones and lacks some. The table includes 2 million to 2.5 million clones, around 93% detected once. Per germline, CDR1 MNHNS and CDR2 SASEGT. V gave up 6 bases and J gave up 11 bases; unmatched junction bases: 7. The CDR3 totals 12 residues. What was sequenced was naive CD4+ T cells from PBMCs. As for subset: CD45RA+ positively selected. This clonotype was sampled from a man in his late teens or twenties in good health. Some clones in this sample may be carry-over from other donors' samples. The V gene is TRBV6-1, the J gene TRBJ1-1; TRBD1 matches at 9 bases. CDR3 in DNA: TGTGCCAGCAGCCTACAGGGGGCGCAGGCTTTCTTT. Protein product: CASSLQGAQAFF.